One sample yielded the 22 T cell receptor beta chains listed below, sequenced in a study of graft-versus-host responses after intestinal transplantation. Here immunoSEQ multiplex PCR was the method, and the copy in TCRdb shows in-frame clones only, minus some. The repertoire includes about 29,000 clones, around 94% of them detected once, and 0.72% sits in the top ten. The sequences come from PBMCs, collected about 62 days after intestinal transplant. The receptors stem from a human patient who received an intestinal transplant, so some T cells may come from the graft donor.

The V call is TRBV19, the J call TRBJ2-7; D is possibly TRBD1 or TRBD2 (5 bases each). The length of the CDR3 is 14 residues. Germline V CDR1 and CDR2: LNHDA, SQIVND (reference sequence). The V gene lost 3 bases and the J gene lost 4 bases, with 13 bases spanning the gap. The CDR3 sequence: CASSIGTPGYEQYF. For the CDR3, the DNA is TGTGCCAGTAGTATCGGGACCCCGGGGTACGAGCAGTACTTC.

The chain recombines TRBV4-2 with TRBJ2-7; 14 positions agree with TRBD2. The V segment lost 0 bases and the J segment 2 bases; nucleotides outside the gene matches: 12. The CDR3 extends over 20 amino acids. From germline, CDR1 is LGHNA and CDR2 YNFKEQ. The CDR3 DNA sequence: TGTGCCAGCAGCCAAGATCATCTGACTAGCGGGAGGGCCTTCCCCTACGAGCAGTACTTC. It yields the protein CASSQDHLTSGRAFPYEQYF.

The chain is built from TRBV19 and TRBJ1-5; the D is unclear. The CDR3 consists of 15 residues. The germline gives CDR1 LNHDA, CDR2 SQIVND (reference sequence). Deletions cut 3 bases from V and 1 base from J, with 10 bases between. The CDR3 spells CASSITWRSNQPQHF. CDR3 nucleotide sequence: TGTGCCAGTAGTATTACATGGAGAAGCAATCAGCCCCAGCATTTT.

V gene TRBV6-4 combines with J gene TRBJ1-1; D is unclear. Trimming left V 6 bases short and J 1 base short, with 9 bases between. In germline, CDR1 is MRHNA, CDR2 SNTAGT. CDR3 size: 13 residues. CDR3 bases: TGTGCCAGCAGGAGACAATGGAACACTGAAGCTTTCTTT. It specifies CASRRQWNTEAFF.

The CDR3 loop is CASSLGLGEIAKNIQYF. The CDR3 nucleotides are TGTGCCAGCAGCTTGGGTTTAGGGGAAATAGCCAAAAACATTCAGTACTTC. This chain links TRBV5-8 with TRBJ2-4; D is perhaps TRBD1 (5 bases). The CDR3 has 17 residues. Trimming stripped 0 bases from V and 0 bases from J, with 13 bases between. The germline gives CDR1 SGHTS, CDR2 YDEGEE.

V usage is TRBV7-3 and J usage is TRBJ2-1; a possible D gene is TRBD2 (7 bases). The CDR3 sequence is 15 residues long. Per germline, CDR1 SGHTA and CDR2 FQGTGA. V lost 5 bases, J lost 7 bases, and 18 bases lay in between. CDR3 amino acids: CASSPLGGARNEQFF. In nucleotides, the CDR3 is TGTGCCAGCAGCCCTCTTGGGGGGGCCAGGAATGAGCAGTTCTTC.

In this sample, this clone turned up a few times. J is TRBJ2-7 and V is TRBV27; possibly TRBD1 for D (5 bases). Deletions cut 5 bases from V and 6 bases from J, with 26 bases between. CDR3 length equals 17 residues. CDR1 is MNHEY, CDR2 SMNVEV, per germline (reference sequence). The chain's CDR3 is CASSRAAQAPLLVEQYF. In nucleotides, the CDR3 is TGTGCCAGCAGTCGGGCGGCACAGGCCCCCTTACTCGTCGAGCAGTACTTC.

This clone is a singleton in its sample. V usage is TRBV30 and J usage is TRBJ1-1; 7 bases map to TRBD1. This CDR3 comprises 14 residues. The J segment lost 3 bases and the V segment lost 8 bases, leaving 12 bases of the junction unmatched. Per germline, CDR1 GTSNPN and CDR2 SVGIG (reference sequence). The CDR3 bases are TGTGCCGCAGAAGGGGGCTACGGGGACACTGAAGCTTTCTTT. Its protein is CAAEGGYGDTEAFF.

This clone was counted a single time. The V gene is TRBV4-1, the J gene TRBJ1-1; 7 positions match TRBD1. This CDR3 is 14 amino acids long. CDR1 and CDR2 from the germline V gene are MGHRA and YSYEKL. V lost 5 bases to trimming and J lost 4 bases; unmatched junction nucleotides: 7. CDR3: CASSSQGPGTEAFF. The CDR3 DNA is TGCGCCAGCAGCTCACAGGGGCCGGGCACTGAAGCTTTCTTT.

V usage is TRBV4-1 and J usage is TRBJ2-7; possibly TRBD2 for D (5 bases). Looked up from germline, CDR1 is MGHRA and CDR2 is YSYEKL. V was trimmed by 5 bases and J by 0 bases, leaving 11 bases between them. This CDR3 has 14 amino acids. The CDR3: CASSERRVSYEQYF. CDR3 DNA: TGCGCCAGCAGCGAGCGGCGGGTCTCCTACGAGCAGTACTTC.

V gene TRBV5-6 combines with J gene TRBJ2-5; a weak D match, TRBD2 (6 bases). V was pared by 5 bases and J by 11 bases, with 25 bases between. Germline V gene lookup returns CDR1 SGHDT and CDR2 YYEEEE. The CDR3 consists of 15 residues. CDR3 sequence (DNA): TGTGCCAGCAGTTGCCGGGACTTGGGGTATAATGAGCAGTACTTC. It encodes CASSCRDLGYNEQYF.

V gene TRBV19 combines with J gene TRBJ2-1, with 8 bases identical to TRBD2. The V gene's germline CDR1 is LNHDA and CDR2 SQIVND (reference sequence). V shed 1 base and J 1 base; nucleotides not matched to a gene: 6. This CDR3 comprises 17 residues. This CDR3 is CASSIGGGRVSYNEQFF. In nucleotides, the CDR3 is TGTGCCAGTAGTATAGGCGGGGGGCGAGTGTCCTACAATGAGCAGTTCTTC. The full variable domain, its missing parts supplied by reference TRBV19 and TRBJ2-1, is DGGITQSPKYLFRKEGQNVTLSCEQNLNHDAMYWYRQDPGQGLRLIYYSQIVNDFQKGDIAEGYSVSREKKESFPLTVTSAQKNPTAFYLCASSIGGGRVSYNEQFFGPGTRLTVL.

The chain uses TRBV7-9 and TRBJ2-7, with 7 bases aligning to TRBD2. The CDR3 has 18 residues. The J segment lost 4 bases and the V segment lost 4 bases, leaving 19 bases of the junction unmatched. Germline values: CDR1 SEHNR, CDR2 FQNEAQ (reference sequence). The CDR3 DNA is TGTGCCAGCAGCTATCCCCCACGATCCGGGACTACACAATACGAGCAGTACTTC. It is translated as CASSYPPRSGTTQYEQYF.

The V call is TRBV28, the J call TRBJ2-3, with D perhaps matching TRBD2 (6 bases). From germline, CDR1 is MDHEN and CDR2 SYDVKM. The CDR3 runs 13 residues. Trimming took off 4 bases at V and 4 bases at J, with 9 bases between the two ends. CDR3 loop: CASSSGVSDTQYF. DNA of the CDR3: TGTGCCAGCAGTTCGGGAGTTTCAGATACGCAGTATTTT.

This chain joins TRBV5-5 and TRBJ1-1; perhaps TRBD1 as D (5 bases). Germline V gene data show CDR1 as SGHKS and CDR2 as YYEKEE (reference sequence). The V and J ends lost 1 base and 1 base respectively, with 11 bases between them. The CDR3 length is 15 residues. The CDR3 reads CASSLSGDPNTEAFF. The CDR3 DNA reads TGTGCCAGCAGCTTGTCTGGGGACCCGAACACTGAAGCTTTCTTT.

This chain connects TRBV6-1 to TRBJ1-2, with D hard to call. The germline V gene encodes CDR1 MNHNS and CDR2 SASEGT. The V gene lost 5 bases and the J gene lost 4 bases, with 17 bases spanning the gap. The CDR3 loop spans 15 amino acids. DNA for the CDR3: TGTGCCAGCAGTCCGGATCCGGTTTCAGGCTATGGCTACACCTTC. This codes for CASSPDPVSGYGYTF.

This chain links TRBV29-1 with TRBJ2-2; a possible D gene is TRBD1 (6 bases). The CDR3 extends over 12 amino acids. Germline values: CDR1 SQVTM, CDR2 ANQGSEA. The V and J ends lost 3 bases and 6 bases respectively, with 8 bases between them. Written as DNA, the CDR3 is TGCAGCGTTGACAGGGGATCCGGGGAGCTGTTTTTT. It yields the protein CSVDRGSGELFF.

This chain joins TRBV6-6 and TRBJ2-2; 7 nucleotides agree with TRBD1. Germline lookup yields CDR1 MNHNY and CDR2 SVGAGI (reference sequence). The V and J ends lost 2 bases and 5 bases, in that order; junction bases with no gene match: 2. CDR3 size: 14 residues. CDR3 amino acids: CASSYGDRTGELFF. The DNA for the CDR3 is TGTGCCAGCAGTTACGGGGACAGAACCGGGGAGCTGTTTTTT.

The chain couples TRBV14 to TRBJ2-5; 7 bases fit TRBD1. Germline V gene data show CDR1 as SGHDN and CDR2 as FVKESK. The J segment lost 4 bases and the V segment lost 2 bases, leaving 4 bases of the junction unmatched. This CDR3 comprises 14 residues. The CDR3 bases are TGTGCCAGCAGCCAATGGACAGGTTCAGAGACCCAGTACTTC. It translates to CASSQWTGSETQYF.

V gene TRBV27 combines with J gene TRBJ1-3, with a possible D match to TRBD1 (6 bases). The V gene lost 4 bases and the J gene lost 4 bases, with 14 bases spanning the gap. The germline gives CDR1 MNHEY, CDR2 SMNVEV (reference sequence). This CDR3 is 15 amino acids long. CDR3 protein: CASSSRGGGGNTIYF. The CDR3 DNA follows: TGTGCCAGCAGTTCTCGCGGGGGGGGCGGAAACACCATATATTTT.

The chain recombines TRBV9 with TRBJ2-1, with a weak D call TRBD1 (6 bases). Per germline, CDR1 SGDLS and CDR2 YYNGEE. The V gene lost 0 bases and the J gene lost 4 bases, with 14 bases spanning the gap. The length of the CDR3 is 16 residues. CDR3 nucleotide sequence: TGTGCCAGCAGCGTAGAGGACACAGGGCCTTACAATGAGCAGTTCTTC. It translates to CASSVEDTGPYNEQFF.

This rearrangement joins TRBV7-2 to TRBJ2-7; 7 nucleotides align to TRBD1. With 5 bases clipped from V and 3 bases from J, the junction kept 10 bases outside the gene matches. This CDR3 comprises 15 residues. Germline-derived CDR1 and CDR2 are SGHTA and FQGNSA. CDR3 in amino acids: CASSLPPQGVYEQYF. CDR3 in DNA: TGTGCCAGCAGCCTCCCACCCCAGGGGGTCTACGAGCAGTACTTC.